The 21 T cell receptor beta chains below were found in one sample sequenced in a study of blood T cell repertoires in COVID-19 (dated by TCRdb to the early 2020s). Libraries came from the immunoSEQ multiplex PCR assay. What TCRdb holds here is the immuneACCESS table cut down to in-frame rearrangements. Part of the clones is not present; checked against another copy, under half of the missing clones reflect an unresolved V gene, and the others are unexplained. Here the sample has over 200,000 clones; 90% to 95% occur a single time. The leading ten clones occupy around 1.2% of the sample. Material for sequencing was peripheral blood. The source is a man aged 30 to 45 with acute or convalescent COVID-19.

J is TRBJ2-1 and V is TRBV11-1; 10 nucleotides agree with TRBD1. Germline assignment: CDR1 SGHAT and CDR2 FQDESV (reference sequence). The length of the CDR3 is 14 residues. V dropped 5 bases and J dropped 9; count of bases not matched to a gene: 7. The CDR3 coding sequence is TGTGCCAGCAGCCCTGACAGGGGGCGAGGTGAGCAGTTCTTC. Translation: CASSPDRGRGEQFF.

There are a few counts of this clone. The chain carries TRBV30 and TRBJ2-3; 7 bases are shared with TRBD2. The CDR3 sequence is 17 residues long. Germline CDR1 reads GTSNPN; CDR2 reads SVGIG (reference sequence). V was pared by 2 bases and J by 5 bases, with 16 bases of the junction left unmatched. In nucleotides, the CDR3 is TGTGCCTGGAGTCTAAATTTCGCGGGAGTGGCGGGAGATACGCAGTATTTT. Translation: CAWSLNFAGVAGDTQYF. Using reference TRBV30 and TRBJ2-3 for the parts outside the CDR3, the full variable domain is SQTIHQWPATLVQPVGSPLSLECTVEGTSNPNLYWYRQAAGRGLQLLFYSVGIGQISSEVPQNLSASRPQDRQFILSSKKLLLSDSGFYLCAWSLNFAGVAGDTQYFGPGTRLTVL.

The chain has TRBV5-1 and TRBJ2-2; D is undetermined. V was trimmed by 7 bases and J by 0 bases, leaving 10 bases between them. Germline V gene sequence: CDR1 SGHRS, CDR2 YFSETQ. The CDR3 has 14 amino acids. The CDR3 DNA is TGCGCCAGCGGGCCCCCAACGAACACCGGGGAGCTGTTTTTT. Encoded protein: CASGPPTNTGELFF.

This clone was observed once. V gene TRBV6-6 combines with J gene TRBJ1-2; D ambiguous. Germline V gene data show CDR1 as MNHNY and CDR2 as SVGAGI (reference sequence). This CDR3 comprises 13 residues. Trimming stripped 2 bases from V and 6 bases from J, with 10 bases between. In DNA form, the CDR3 reads TGTGCCAGCAGTTACGGGCTTATAAATGGCTACACCTTC. Residues: CASSYGLINGYTF.

The chain couples TRBV7-8 to TRBJ2-3; the D gene is possibly TRBD1 (6 bases). The V and J ends lost 4 bases and 3 bases respectively, with 8 bases between them. This CDR3 contains 13 residues. Germline V gives CDR1 SGHVS, CDR2 FQNEAQ. For the CDR3, the DNA is TGTGCCAGCAGCTCAAGGGGGACAGATACGCAGTATTTT. Translation: CASSSRGTDTQYF.

This chain links TRBV6-2 or TRBV6-3 with TRBJ2-1, with D perhaps matching TRBD2 (6 bases). This CDR3 is 16 amino acids long. V was trimmed by 2 bases and J by 0 bases, leaving 11 bases between them. CDR1 and CDR2 (germline): MNHEY, SVGEGT. The CDR3 nucleotides are TGTGCCAGCAGTTACCTAGGGACTGTCTCCTACAATGAGCAGTTCTTC. This translates into CASSYLGTVSYNEQFF.

The V and J genes are TRBV5-1 and TRBJ2-5; no reliable D call. Germline V gene sequence: CDR1 SGHRS, CDR2 YFSETQ. V dropped 1 base and J dropped 1 base, with 14 bases sitting between them. The CDR3 totals 16 residues. In DNA, the CDR3 is TGCGCCAGCAGCTTGAGCGTGGGTGTCGGCCAAGAGACCCAGTACTTC. Protein: CASSLSVGVGQETQYF.

The chain employs TRBV5-1 and TRBJ2-2; TRBD2 matches at 14 bases. J was trimmed by 9 bases and V by 0 bases; bases with no gene match: 4. This CDR3 comprises 16 residues. The germline V gene encodes CDR1 SGHRS and CDR2 YFSETQ. The CDR3 DNA reads TGCGCCAGCAGCTTGGATGGGACTAGCGGGGGCAGGGAGCTGTTTTTT. Amino acids: CASSLDGTSGGRELFF.

The J gene is TRBJ1-6, the V gene TRBV30; TRBD1 might be the D (5 bases). Per germline, CDR1 GTSNPN and CDR2 SVGIG (reference sequence). This CDR3 spans 14 amino acids. Deletions cut 4 bases from V and 3 bases from J, with 10 bases between. The CDR3 loop reads CAWTGSNYNSPLHF. The CDR3 nucleotides are TGTGCCTGGACAGGGTCAAACTATAATTCACCCCTCCACTTT.

The gene calls are TRBV2 and TRBJ1-2; D gene ambiguous. This CDR3 is 15 amino acids long. Germline CDR1 SNHLY, CDR2 FYNNEI. The V and J ends lost 8 bases and 1 base respectively, with 17 bases between them. The CDR3 DNA follows: TGTGCCAGCGTGAGGCCTCCGGTTGGTAACTATGGCTACACCTTC. This sequence encodes CASVRPPVGNYGYTF.

The chain has TRBV9 and TRBJ1-3, with D possibly being TRBD1 (5 bases). Germline V gene lookup returns CDR1 SGDLS and CDR2 YYNGEE. The CDR3 covers 16 residues. Trimming took 0 bases from V and 2 from J, leaving 12 bases between them. This CDR3 is CASSVDPQGTGNTIYF. CDR3 coding DNA: TGTGCCAGCAGCGTAGATCCCCAGGGCACTGGAAACACCATATATTTT.

The rearrangement links TRBV9 to TRBJ1-6, with TRBD1 as a possible D gene (6 bases). This CDR3 has 16 residues. CDR1 and CDR2 from the germline V gene are SGDLS and YYNGEE. Trimming left V 4 bases short and J 0 bases short, with 11 bases between. The CDR3 spells CASSPGTSSYNSPLHF. CDR3 DNA sequence: TGTGCCAGCAGCCCAGGGACAAGCTCCTATAATTCACCCCTCCACTTT.

This chain connects TRBV6-1 to TRBJ1-6; the D is unclear. Germline CDR1 reads MNHNS; CDR2 reads SASEGT. The CDR3 sequence is 14 residues long. The V end was cut by 2 bases, the J end by 8 bases, with 10 bases between. For the CDR3, the DNA is TGTGCCAGCAGTGAACGAGGGTCCGATTCACCCCTCCACTTT. Its translation is CASSERGSDSPLHF.

V gene TRBV6-5 combines with J gene TRBJ1-1; no clear D gene. V was pared by 0 bases and J by 1 base, with 12 bases between. This CDR3 region has 16 residues. Per germline, CDR1 MNHEY and CDR2 SVGAGI. CDR3: CASSYSGQRPNTEAFF. The CDR3 DNA sequence: TGTGCCAGCAGTTACTCGGGCCAACGGCCGAACACTGAAGCTTTCTTT.

The chain combines TRBV6-5 with TRBJ2-7, with 8 bases matching TRBD1. Germline CDR1 reads MNHEY; CDR2 reads SVGAGI. The CDR3 length is 14 residues. V shed 0 bases and J 6 bases; nucleotides not matched to a gene: 4. CDR3 protein: CASSYSRGPAEQYF. CDR3 coding DNA: TGTGCCAGCAGTTACTCCAGGGGGCCGGCCGAGCAGTACTTC.

The chain employs TRBV28 and TRBJ2-7, with 9 bases fitting TRBD1. The CDR3 loop spans 14 amino acids. Germline loops: CDR1 MDHEN, CDR2 SYDVKM. The V segment lost 7 bases and the J segment 2 bases; nucleotides outside the gene matches: 6. CDR3 nucleotide sequence: TGTGCCAGCATCGGGACAGGGCCTACCTACGAGCAGTACTTC. Translating it yields CASIGTGPTYEQYF.

Here the CDR3 reads CAWSVLRTTSREQRNTEAFF. CDR3 sequence (DNA): TGTGCCTGGAGTGTACTTCGGACAACAAGCCGGGAGCAGAGGAACACTGAAGCTTTCTTT. The V and J genes are TRBV30 and TRBJ1-1; possibly TRBD1 for D (5 bases). CDR3 size: 20 residues. Trimming removed 0 bases from V and 1 base from J, with 27 bases in between. Germline values: CDR1 GTSNPN, CDR2 SVGIG (reference sequence).

The V and J genes are TRBV19 and TRBJ2-2; 8 bases are a match to TRBD1. Germline V gene lookup returns CDR1 LNHDA and CDR2 SQIVND (reference sequence). The CDR3 contains 16 residues. V shed 7 bases and J 1 base; nucleotides not matched to a gene: 8. CDR3 in DNA: TGTGCCAGTACTAAAACCGGGACAGGGAACACCGGGGAGCTGTTTTTT. Its protein product is CASTKTGTGNTGELFF.

A note on this clone: One end of the junction fails to match germline, which may point to a read error. The V and J genes are TRBV7-9 and TRBJ2-1; no reliable D call. Germline values: CDR1 SEHNR, CDR2 FQNEAQ (reference sequence). CDR3 length: 11 amino acids. In nucleotides, the CDR3 is TGTGCCAGCAGCTCCTCCAATGAGCAGTTCTTC. It encodes CASSSSNEQFF. The full variable domain, its missing parts supplied by reference TRBV7-9 and TRBJ2-1, is DTGVSQNPRHKITKRGQNVTFRCDPISEHNRLYWYRQTLGQGPEFLTYFQNEAQLEKSRLLSDRFSAERPKGSFSTLEIQRTEQGDSAMYLCASSSSNEQFFGPGTRLTVL.

The rearrangement links TRBV7-2 to TRBJ2-2; a weak D match, TRBD2 (5 bases). In germline, CDR1 is SGHTA, CDR2 FQGNSA. The CDR3 is 14 residues long. V was trimmed by 0 bases and J by 7 bases, leaving 9 bases between them. The CDR3 loop is CASSLASGYGELFF. The CDR3 DNA is TGTGCCAGCAGCTTAGCCTCGGGGTACGGGGAGCTGTTTTTT.

The CDR3 protein is CASSSWTSGGGYSSYNEQFF. The DNA for the CDR3 is TGTGCCAGCAGCTCCTGGACTAGCGGGGGGGGGTATAGCTCCTACAATGAGCAGTTCTTC. The J gene is TRBJ2-1, the V gene TRBV7-8; 15 nucleotides align to TRBD2. The V gene's germline CDR1 is SGHVS and CDR2 FQNEAQ. V shed 4 bases, J shed 0 bases, and the junction held 10 bases outside the gene matches. The length of the CDR3 is 20 residues.